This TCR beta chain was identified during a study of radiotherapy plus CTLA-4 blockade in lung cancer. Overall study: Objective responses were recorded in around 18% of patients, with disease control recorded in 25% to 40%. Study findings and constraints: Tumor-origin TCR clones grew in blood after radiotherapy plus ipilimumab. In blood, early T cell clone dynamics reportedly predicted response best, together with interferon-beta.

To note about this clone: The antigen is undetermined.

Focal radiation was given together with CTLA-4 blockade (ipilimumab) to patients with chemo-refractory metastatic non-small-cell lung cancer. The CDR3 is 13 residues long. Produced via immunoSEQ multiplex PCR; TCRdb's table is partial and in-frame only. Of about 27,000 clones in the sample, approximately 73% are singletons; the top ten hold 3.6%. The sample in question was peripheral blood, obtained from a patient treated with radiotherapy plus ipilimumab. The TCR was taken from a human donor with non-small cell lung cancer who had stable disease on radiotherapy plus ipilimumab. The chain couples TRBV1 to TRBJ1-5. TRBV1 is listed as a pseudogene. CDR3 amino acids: CTSSQDGHQPQHF. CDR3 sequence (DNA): TGCACCAGCAGCCAAGACGGGCATCAGCCCCAGCATTTT.